Listed below are T cell receptor beta chains from one sample, sequenced in a study of T-cell reconstitution after alpha-beta-depleted transplantation in children. MiXCR, run by TCRdb on the PCR reads, gives a single entry per CDR3 protein. Of about 420,000 distinct CDR3 sequences listed, approximately 10% are singletons. This material consisted of PBMCs from the stem cell graft donor, taken from the stem cell graft. The receptor source for this set is a human donor who donated a stem cell graft to a child with acute myeloid leukemia. The CDR3 runs from the conserved cysteine through the conserved F or W. A D gene is named only where the DNA matches it firmly. Where a row states a size, it is once, few, many or the class of an expanded clone; other rows omit it.

TRBD1	many	TRBV5-1	TRBJ2-5	CATSREDRGRETQYF	TGCGCCACCAGTCGAGAAGACAGGGGGAGGGAGACCCAGTACTTC
-	few	TRBV6-2/TRBV6-3	TRBJ2-3	CASSYRRKTSTDTQYF	TGTGCCAGCAGTTACCGCAGGAAGACTAGCACAGATACGCAGTATTTT
-	-	TRBV29-1	TRBJ2-7	CSVDSHYEQYF	TGCAGCGTTGATTCCCACTACGAGCAGTACTTC
TRBD1	-	TRBV20-1	TRBJ1-2	CSARAGTGDGYTF	TGCAGTGCTAGAGCCGGGACAGGGGATGGCTACACCTTC
TRBD2	few	TRBV3-1	TRBJ2-1	CASSPGTSALNEQFF	TGTGCCAGCAGCCCCGGGACTAGCGCTCTCAATGAGCAGTTCTTC
-	-	TRBV6-4	TRBJ2-1	CASSDDGEDNEQFF	TGTGCCAGCAGTGACGACGGTGAGGACAATGAGCAGTTCTTC
-	-	TRBV29-1	TRBJ2-1	CSTSLDQGNEQFF	TGCAGCACATCCCTAGACCAGGGCAATGAGCAGTTCTTC
TRBD1	few	TRBV12-3/TRBV12-4	TRBJ2-2	CASNLQGMAGELFF	TGTGCCAGCAACCTACAGGGGATGGCCGGGGAGCTGTTTTTT
-	few	TRBV6-1	TRBJ1-1	CASSDNREAFF	TGTGCCAGCAGTGACAACCGCGAAGCTTTCTTT
TRBD1	-	TRBV7-9	TRBJ1-2	CASSLLGGNYGYTF	TGTGCCAGCAGCTTGTTAGGGGGCAACTATGGCTACACCTTC
-	many	TRBV12-3/TRBV12-4	TRBJ2-1	CASSLWGNEQFF	TGTGCCAGCAGTTTATGGGGGAATGAGCAGTTCTTC